The 2 T cell receptor beta chains presented below share a single source sample, sequenced in a study of T cell responses to AZD1222 COVID-19 vaccine. TCRdb's table, derived via immunoSEQ multiplex PCR, lists solely in-frame clones and lacks some. The profile shows about 150,000 clones, approximately 94% of them singletons. Sequenced material: peripheral blood, taken on day 0 of AZD1222 vaccination. All receptors derive from an adult in good health.

The chain joins TRBV7-9 to TRBJ2-7; possibly TRBD2 for D (6 bases). The V end lost 5 bases, the J end lost 2 bases, and 10 bases lay between the germline ends. This CDR3 is 13 amino acids long. Germline-derived CDR1 and CDR2 are SEHNR and FQNEAQ (reference sequence). The CDR3 nucleotides read TGTGCCAGCAGCCCGGGACTTACCTACGAGCAGTACGTC. Translated: CASSPGLTYEQYV.

The chain carries TRBV6-9 and TRBJ1-6, with 8 bases fitting TRBD1. The CDR3 totals 19 residues. CDR1 and CDR2 from the germline V gene are MNHGY and SVAAGI. Trimming at V came to 2 bases and at J to 9 bases, leaving 18 bases not matched to a gene. The chain's CDR3 is CASSYRMGQAAPTGSPLHF. DNA for the CDR3: TGTGCCAGCAGTTATCGGATGGGACAGGCCGCCCCCACGGGTTCACCCCTCCACTTT.